This T cell receptor (beta chain) derives from a study of shared clonotypes between healthy human individuals. Libraries were prepared by immunoSEQ multiplex PCR; TCRdb keeps only in-frame clonotypes and omits some of them. The table lists approximately 470,000 clones, roughly 80% of them singletons. The CDR3 runs to 15 residues. V was trimmed by 2 bases and J by 5 bases, leaving 15 bases between them. CDR1 is SNHLY, CDR2 FYNNEI, per germline. The sample comprised PBMCs. The sequence was obtained from a woman aged 40 to 50 in good health. Some clones in this sample may be carry-over from other donors' samples. V gene TRBV2 combines with J gene TRBJ1-1, with D unresolved. The CDR3 here is CASSENFRDGTEAFF. The DNA of the CDR3 is TGTGCCAGCAGTGAAAACTTTAGAGACGGGACTGAAGCTTTCTTT.